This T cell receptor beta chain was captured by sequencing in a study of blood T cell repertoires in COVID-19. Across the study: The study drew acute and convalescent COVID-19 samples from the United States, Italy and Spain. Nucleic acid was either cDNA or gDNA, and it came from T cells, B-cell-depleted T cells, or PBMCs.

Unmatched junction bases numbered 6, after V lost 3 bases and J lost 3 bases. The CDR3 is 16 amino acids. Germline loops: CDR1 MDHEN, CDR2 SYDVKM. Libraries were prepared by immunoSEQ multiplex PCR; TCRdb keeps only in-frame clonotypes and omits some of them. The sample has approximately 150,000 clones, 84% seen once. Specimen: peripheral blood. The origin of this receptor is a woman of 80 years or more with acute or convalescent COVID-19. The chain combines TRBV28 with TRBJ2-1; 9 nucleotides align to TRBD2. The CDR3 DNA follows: TGTGCCAGCAGTTTCGTGCGGGAGGGAAACTACAATGAGCAGTTCTTC. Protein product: CASSFVREGNYNEQFF.